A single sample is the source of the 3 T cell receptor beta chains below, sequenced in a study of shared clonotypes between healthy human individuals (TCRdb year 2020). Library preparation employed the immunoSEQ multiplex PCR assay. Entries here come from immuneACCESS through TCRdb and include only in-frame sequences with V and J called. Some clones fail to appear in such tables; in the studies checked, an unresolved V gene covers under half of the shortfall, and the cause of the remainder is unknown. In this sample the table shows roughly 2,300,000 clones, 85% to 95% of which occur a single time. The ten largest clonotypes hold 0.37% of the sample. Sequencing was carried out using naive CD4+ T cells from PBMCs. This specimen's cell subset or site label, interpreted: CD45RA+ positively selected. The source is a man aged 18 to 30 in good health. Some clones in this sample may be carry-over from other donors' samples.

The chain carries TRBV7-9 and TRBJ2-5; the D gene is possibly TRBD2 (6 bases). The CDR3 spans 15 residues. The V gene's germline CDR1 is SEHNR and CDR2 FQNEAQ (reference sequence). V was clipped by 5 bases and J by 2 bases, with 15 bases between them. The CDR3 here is CASSHSRAGQETQYF. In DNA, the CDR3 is TGTGCCAGCAGCCACAGTCGGGCGGGGCAAGAGACCCAGTACTTC.

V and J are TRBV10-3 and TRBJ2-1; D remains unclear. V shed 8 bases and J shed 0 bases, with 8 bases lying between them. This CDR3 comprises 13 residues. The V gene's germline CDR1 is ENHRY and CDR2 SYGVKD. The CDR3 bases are TGTGCCATCGGCTTAAACTCCTACAATGAGCAGTTCTTC. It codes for CAIGLNSYNEQFF.

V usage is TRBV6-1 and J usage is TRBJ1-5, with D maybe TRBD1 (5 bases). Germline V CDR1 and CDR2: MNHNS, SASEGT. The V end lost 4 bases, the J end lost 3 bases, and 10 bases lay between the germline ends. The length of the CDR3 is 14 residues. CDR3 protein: CASSVGVINQPQHF. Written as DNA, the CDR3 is TGTGCCAGCAGTGTAGGGGTGATCAATCAGCCCCAGCATTTT.